A selection of T cell receptor beta chains follows, all from one sample in a study of blood T cell repertoires in COVID-19. The data were produced by immunoSEQ multiplex PCR, yet TCRdb's version contains in-frame clones alone and is incomplete. This sample carries 150,000 or so clones, more than 80% of them seen once, and the ten largest clones take around an eighth. Specimen: peripheral blood. These receptors all come from a man younger than 35 with COVID-19, enrolled during active disease. Each CDR3 is given with its conserved first and last residue. The order of the fields is J gene, clone size, D gene, V gene, CDR3 protein, CDR3 DNA. The D gene is left open where the match is weak. Clone size, where shown, is once, few, many, or a class for clones that have expanded.

TRBJ2-2 - TRBD1 TRBV24-1 CATSPGQGDTGELFF TGTGCCACCTCACCGGGACAGGGGGATACCGGGGAGCTGTTTTTT
TRBJ1-4 once TRBD1 TRBV5-4 CASSQDRANEKLLF TGTGCCAGCAGTCAAGACAGGGCTAATGAAAAACTGCTTTTT
TRBJ2-2 - - TRBV11-3 CASSSGTGRTGELFF TGTGCCAGCAGCTCCGGGACTGGTAGGACCGGGGAGCTGTTTTTT
TRBJ2-2 - TRBD2 TRBV2 CASSVAGGGTGELFF TGTGCCAGCAGTGTGGCGGGAGGGGGCACCGGGGAGCTGTTTTTT
TRBJ2-7 - TRBD1 TRBV11-2 CASIPGQGVHEQYF TGTGCCAGCATCCCTGGGCAGGGGGTCCACGAGCAGTACTTC
TRBJ1-4 - - TRBV4-1 CASSQTFGEGEKLLF TGCGCCAGCAGCCAAACCTTTGGGGAGGGTGAAAAACTGCTTTTT
TRBJ1-5 - - TRBV7-2 CASSLKGDQPQHF TGTGCCAGCAGCTTAAAGGGGGATCAGCCCCAGCATTTT
TRBJ2-5 - - TRBV9 CASSVRESWAETQYF TGTGCCAGCAGCGTCAGAGAGTCGTGGGCCGAGACCCAGTACTTC
TRBJ2-3 - TRBD1 TRBV7-9 CASSLTGTTDTQYF TGTGCCAGCAGCTTGACAGGGACCACAGATACGCAGTATTTT
TRBJ2-7 - - TRBV19 CASSIDHAAYEQYF TGTGCCAGTAGTATAGATCATGCAGCCTACGAGCAGTACTTC